This entry features one T cell receptor (delta chain) sequence. Its antigen is currently unknown. Alphabeta T cells were depleted, then CD3+ Vdelta1+ Vdelta2- thymocytes were FACS-sorted. Vdelta1+ thymocyte sorts reached between about 97% and 99.6% purity. Sequences come from RNA converted to cDNA by reverse transcription. Multiplex PCR used pooled V-gene forward primers and a constant-region reverse primer to amplify CDR3s. TCRdb reprocessed the multiplex PCR reads using CATT. The repertoire includes 45,000 to 60,000 delta-chain clones, roughly 15% of them detected once, and 0.5% sits in the top ten. The sample originates from a study of Vδ1+ human thymocytes. The CDR3 consists of 16 residues. CDR1 and CDR2 from the germline V gene are TSWWSYY and QGS. With V trimmed by 6 bases and J by 0 bases, 10 bases remained unmatched. Whole-study findings and limits: Thymic TRG and TRD repertoires appeared highly polyclonal, with Gaussian CDR3 length distributions.

The sequence was obtained from a boy under three years old who had congenital heart surgery. The chain combines TRDV1 with TRDJ1; TRDD3 matches 7 bases. Input material: Vdelta1+ gamma-delta thymocytes from the thymus. The subset here: FACS-sorted CD3+ TCRalphabeta- TCRVdelta1+ TCRVdelta2- thymocytes. CDR3 in amino acids: CALGGGVWGDTDKLIF. The CDR3 DNA sequence: TGTGCTCTTGGAGGGGGGGTCTGGGGGGACACCGATAAACTCATCTTT.